The 17 T cell receptor beta chains below all came from one sample that was sequenced in a study of early T cells in non-severe SARS-CoV-2 infection. TCRdb independently ran MiXCR on the 5' RACE reads; one entry per CDR3 protein. This table holds around 60,000 distinct CDR3 sequences, 20% found once. The specimen was whole blood, collected at baseline. The receptors originated from an adult who was a healthcare worker with PCR-confirmed SARS-CoV-2 infection or an uninfected control (not recorded which).

At least ten counts were recorded for this clonotype. The J gene is TRBJ2-4, the V gene TRBV7-9; D uncertain. The germline V and J ends were trimmed by 3 bases and 3 bases, with 9 bases remaining between them. CDR3 length: 14 residues. From germline, CDR1 is SEHNR and CDR2 FQNEAQ (reference sequence). CDR3 sequence: CASSFDRGKNIQYF. As DNA, the CDR3 is TGTGCCAGCAGCTTTGACCGTGGCAAAAACATTCAGTACTTC.

This clonotype turned up a few times. The J gene is TRBJ2-2, the V gene TRBV19; D is unclear. Germline CDR1 LNHDA, CDR2 SQIVND (reference sequence). The CDR3 sequence is 15 residues long. V gave up 2 bases and J gave up 6 bases, with 13 bases separating them. CDR3 nucleotide sequence: TGTGCCAGTAGTATAAATACTGCTTCCCCCGGGGAGCTGTTTTTT. It codes for CASSINTASPGELFF.

V usage is TRBV3-1 and J usage is TRBJ1-4; possible D gene TRBD1, 5 bases. The CDR3 contains 16 residues. V lost 4 bases and J 3 bases, leaving 15 bases between the germline ends. Germline CDR1 reads LGHDT; CDR2 reads YNNKEL (reference sequence). The CDR3 DNA sequence: TGTGCCAGCAGCCCTGTCGACGCGGGGGCTAATGAAAAACTGTTTTTT. Translated: CASSPVDAGANEKLFF. Combining the CDR3 with reference TRBV3-1 and TRBJ1-4 gives the whole variable domain DTAVSQTPKYLVTQMGNDKSIKCEQNLGHDTMYWYKQDSKKFLKIMFSYNNKELIINETVPNRFSPKSPDKAHLNLHINSLELGDSAVYFCASSPVDAGANEKLFFGSGTQLSVL.

This clonotype was observed a few times. The chain is built from TRBV9 and TRBJ2-3; the match to TRBD2 covers 8 bases. After removal of 0 bases from V and 4 bases from J, the junction contained 7 bases not matched to a gene. The CDR3 has 16 amino acids. The germline V gene encodes CDR1 SGDLS and CDR2 YYNGEE. This CDR3 is CASSVASGGPPDTQYF. DNA for the CDR3: TGTGCCAGCAGCGTAGCATCGGGGGGGCCACCAGATACGCAGTATTTT.

A few counts support this clonotype. This chain joins TRBV4-1 and TRBJ2-2, with TRBD2 matching 9 bases. J gave up 4 bases and V 1 base, and 7 bases lay outside the gene matches. This CDR3 is built from 17 residues. Germline CDR1 and CDR2: MGHRA and YSYEKL. CDR3 amino acids: CASSQGQRGASTGELFF. CDR3 bases: TGCGCCAGCAGCCAAGGTCAGCGGGGGGCAAGCACCGGGGAGCTGTTTTTT.

This chain connects TRBV7-9 to TRBJ2-1, with D unclear. The CDR3 extends over 16 amino acids. Germline values: CDR1 SEHNR, CDR2 FQNEAQ (reference sequence). V was shortened by 5 bases and J by 0 bases, with 14 bases between the two germline ends. CDR3 nucleotide sequence: TGTGCCAGCAGCCATTTTTCAGGAATCTCCTACAATGAGCAGTTCTTC. Protein: CASSHFSGISYNEQFF.

This clonotype was seen a handful of times. The chain carries TRBV12-3 or TRBV12-4 and TRBJ1-1; 7 positions match TRBD1. The trim removed 7 bases at V and 1 base at J, leaving 6 bases unmatched. This CDR3 contains 14 residues. The CDR3 here is CASTPTGRNTEAFF. CDR3 sequence (DNA): TGTGCCAGCACCCCGACAGGGAGGAACACTGAAGCTTTCTTT.

This clonotype showed up just a few times. The gene calls are TRBV6-5 and TRBJ2-7; no firm D call. Germline lookup yields CDR1 MNHEY and CDR2 SVGAGI. Between the trimmed V and J ends, which lost 4 bases and 2 bases, there was a span of 9 bases. This CDR3 is 13 amino acids long. The CDR3 nucleotides are TGTGCCAGCAGTTCCATTGGACCCTACGAGCAGTACTTC. This translates into CASSSIGPYEQYF.

This clonotype occurred many times. The chain has TRBV6-6 and TRBJ1-5; the D gene is possibly TRBD1 (5 bases). V dropped 8 bases and J dropped 8 bases, with 10 bases sitting between them. CDR3 length: 11 amino acids. Germline V gives CDR1 MNHNY, CDR2 SVGAGI (reference sequence). CDR3 in amino acids: CASGAGEPQHF. The CDR3 DNA reads TGTGCCAGCGGGGCCGGTGAGCCCCAGCATTTT.

This clonotype showed up many times. V gene TRBV5-1 combines with J gene TRBJ2-1, with D possibly being TRBD1 (6 bases). The CDR3 totals 16 residues. Trimming stripped 6 bases from V and 0 bases from J, with 16 bases between. Germline-derived CDR1 and CDR2 are SGHRS and YFSETQ. The CDR3 loop reads CASTNFDRSSYNEQFF. DNA of the CDR3: TGCGCCAGCACTAATTTCGACAGGAGCTCCTACAATGAGCAGTTCTTC.

This clonotype was picked up a small number of times. V and J are TRBV7-9 and TRBJ1-1; 7 bases are a match to TRBD1. Germline V gene data show CDR1 as SEHNR and CDR2 as FQNEAQ (reference sequence). J gave up 1 base and V 2 bases, and 4 bases lay outside the gene matches. This CDR3 region has 15 residues. For the CDR3, the DNA is TGTGCCAGCAGCTTAATGAGACAGGGGAACACTGAAGCTTTCTTT. This sequence encodes CASSLMRQGNTEAFF.

The V gene is TRBV6-1, the J gene TRBJ1-6; D call uncertain. This CDR3 has 12 amino acids. The V gene's germline CDR1 is MNHNS and CDR2 SASEGT. With 6 bases removed from V and 5 bases from J, the gap between germline ends came to 5 bases. In nucleotides, the CDR3 is TGTGCCAGCAGCGACAATAATTCACCCCTCCACTTT. Translating gives CASSDNNSPLHF.

This rearrangement joins TRBV7-6 to TRBJ2-5; D is uncertain. From germline, CDR1 is SGHVS and CDR2 FNYEAQ. This CDR3 has 13 residues. V lost 3 bases and J lost 5, with 10 bases in between. The CDR3 reads CASSFFPLETQYF. The DNA for the CDR3 is TGTGCCAGCAGCTTTTTTCCGCTCGAGACCCAGTACTTC.

This chain links TRBV11-2 with TRBJ1-2; D ambiguous. Trimming took 4 bases from V and 0 from J, leaving 21 bases between them. The CDR3 extends over 18 amino acids. The germline gives CDR1 SGHAT, CDR2 FQNNGV. CDR3 loop: CASSSLTGSLSANYGYTF. The CDR3 DNA reads as TGTGCCAGCAGCTCCCTCACGGGGTCATTATCTGCTAACTATGGCTACACCTTC.

This clonotype was seen a handful of times. This rearrangement joins TRBV3-1 to TRBJ2-1; 7 nucleotides align to TRBD2. The J segment lost 4 bases and the V segment lost 1 base, leaving 7 bases of the junction unmatched. The CDR3 loop spans 16 amino acids. Germline assignment: CDR1 LGHDT and CDR2 YNNKEL (reference sequence). This chain's CDR3 is CASSQVASGGYNEQFF. The CDR3 DNA is TGTGCCAGCAGCCAAGTTGCTAGCGGCGGTTACAATGAGCAGTTCTTC.

This clonotype appeared a few times. The gene calls are TRBV3-1 and TRBJ2-3, with D tentatively TRBD1 or TRBD2 (5 bases each). Germline V gene data show CDR1 as LGHDT and CDR2 as YNNKEL (reference sequence). The CDR3 loop spans 14 amino acids. V was shortened by 4 bases and J by 6 bases, with 14 bases between the two germline ends. CDR3: CASSRGTSSDTQYF. CDR3 nucleotides: TGTGCCAGCAGCCGAGGGACGAGCTCGGATACGCAGTATTTT.

This clonotype is medium-sized by share. The chain links TRBV7-8 to TRBJ2-1; no clear D gene. Between the trimmed V and J ends, which lost 4 bases and 4 bases, there was a span of 14 bases. This CDR3 region has 15 residues. From germline, CDR1 is SGHVS and CDR2 FQNEAQ. The CDR3 is CASSSILTLYNEQFF. The CDR3 DNA sequence: TGTGCCAGCAGCTCGATCCTTACCCTATACAATGAGCAGTTCTTC.